The 32 T cell receptor beta chains below all came from one sample that was sequenced in a study of OX40 agonist ivuxolimab in advanced cancers. Profiling relied on immunoSEQ multiplex PCR, and the TCRdb table lists in-frame clones only, not all of them. The repertoire consists of fewer than 90,000 clones, with roughly 91% occurring once and the leading ten covering about 2%. The material was CD4+ or CD8+ T cells sorted from blood, obtained in a trial of the OX40 agonist ivuxolimab. The source is an adult with an advanced solid tumor such as melanoma, head and neck, liver or kidney cancer.

The V call is TRBV18, the J call TRBJ2-5, with D perhaps matching TRBD2 (6 bases). Germline assignment: CDR1 KGHSH and CDR2 LQKENI. The CDR3 spans 14 residues. Trimming took off 1 base at V and 5 bases at J, with 11 bases between the two ends. In nucleotides, the CDR3 is TGTGCCAGCTCACCACTCCCGGAGGGGGAGACCCAGTACTTC. This codes for CASSPLPEGETQYF. The full variable domain, its missing parts supplied by reference TRBV18 and TRBJ2-5, is NAGVMQNPRHLVRRRGQEARLRCSPMKGHSHVYWYRQLPEEGLKFMVYLQKENIIDESGMPKERFSAEFPKEGPSILRIQQVVRGDSAAYFCASSPLPEGETQYFGPGTRLLVL.

This rearrangement joins TRBV30 to TRBJ2-7; 12 bases match TRBD1. Losses at the gene ends were 4 bases for V and 6 bases for J; bases not matched to a gene: 4. Germline CDR1 and CDR2: GTSNPN and SVGIG (reference sequence). This CDR3 is 13 amino acids long. CDR3 loop: CAWTGQGASEQYF. The CDR3, as DNA: TGTGCCTGGACGGGACAGGGGGCGAGCGAGCAGTACTTC.

This sequence joins TRBV9 and TRBJ2-1; TRBD1 or TRBD2 may be the D gene (6 bases each). Germline loops: CDR1 SGDLS, CDR2 YYNGEE. The CDR3 has 15 residues. Deletions cut 0 bases from V and 5 bases from J, with 12 bases between. CDR3 in DNA: TGTGCCAGCAGCGTAGGGGGGGCTAGCGACAATGAGCAGTTCTTC. Amino acid sequence: CASSVGGASDNEQFF.

This clone was detected only once. V is TRBV19 and J is TRBJ1-1; 9 nucleotides agree with TRBD1. Losses at the gene ends were 5 bases for V and 5 bases for J; bases not matched to a gene: 6. Per the germline V gene, CDR1 is LNHDA and CDR2 is SQIVND (reference sequence). This CDR3 contains 14 residues. The CDR3 nucleotides are TGTGCCAGTAGTCCACAGGGGGCGAGTACTGAAGCTTTCTTT. Residues: CASSPQGASTEAFF. The full variable domain, with the rest looked up from reference TRBV19 and TRBJ1-1, is DGGITQSPKYLFRKEGQNVTLSCEQNLNHDAMYWYRQDPGQGLRLIYYSQIVNDFQKGDIAEGYSVSREKKESFPLTVTSAQKNPTAFYLCASSPQGASTEAFFGQGTRLTVV.

This clone was detected only once. This chain uses TRBV11-2 with TRBJ1-5; 7 bases match TRBD1. V lost 4 bases, J lost 7 bases, and 7 bases stayed unmatched. The CDR3 consists of 14 residues. Germline lookup yields CDR1 SGHAT and CDR2 FQNNGV. The chain's CDR3 is CASSSGQAGQPQHF. In nucleotides, the CDR3 is TGTGCCAGCAGCTCCGGACAGGCTGGGCAGCCCCAGCATTTT.

The rearrangement links TRBV2 to TRBJ1-3; D call uncertain. From germline, CDR1 is SNHLY and CDR2 FYNNEI. The germline V and J ends were trimmed by 0 bases and 2 bases, with 11 bases remaining between them. There are 16 residues in the CDR3. The CDR3 bases are TGTGCCAGCAGTGAAGCGCAATCCTCCACTGGAAACACCATATATTTT. Protein: CASSEAQSSTGNTIYF. The full variable domain, in which reference TRBV2 and TRBJ1-3 provide the parts outside the CDR3, is EPEVTQTPSHQVTQMGQEVILRCVPISNHLYFYWYRQILGQKVEFLVSFYNNEISEKSEIFDDQFSVERPDGSNFTLKIRSTKLEDSAMYFCASSEAQSSTGNTIYFGEGSWLTVV.

The rearrangement uses TRBV20-1 and TRBJ2-3; D not resolved. Trimming stripped 7 bases from V and 9 bases from J, with 11 bases between. The CDR3 sequence is 10 residues long. The germline gives CDR1 DFQATT, CDR2 SNEGSKA (reference sequence). In DNA, the CDR3 is TGCAGTGTAGACGATAAAACGCAGTATTTT. This sequence encodes CSVDDKTQYF.

The rearrangement uses TRBV7-8 and TRBJ2-1, with 11 bases that match TRBD2. V lost 5 bases, J lost 8 bases, and 11 bases stayed unmatched. This CDR3 spans 16 amino acids. Germline values: CDR1 SGHVS, CDR2 FQNEAQ. CDR3 amino acids: CASSLDTSGSSHEQFF. The CDR3 DNA reads TGTGCCAGCAGCCTCGATACTAGCGGGAGTAGCCATGAGCAGTTCTTC. The full variable domain, its missing parts supplied by reference TRBV7-8 and TRBJ2-1, is GAGVSQSPRYKVAKRGQDVALRCDPISGHVSLFWYQQALGQGPEFLTYFQNEAQLDKSGLPSDRFFAERPEGSVSTLKIQRTQQEDSAVYLCASSLDTSGSSHEQFFGPGTRLTVL.

The chain joins TRBV29-1 to TRBJ1-1; D unresolved. Trimming shortened V by 3 bases and J by 1 base, and 9 bases separated the two germline ends. The CDR3 covers 13 residues. Germline-derived CDR1 and CDR2 are SQVTM and ANQGSEA. CDR3 sequence reads: CSVERTGNTEAFF. The CDR3 DNA reads TGCAGCGTTGAGCGGACGGGGAACACTGAAGCTTTCTTT.

The chain couples TRBV27 to TRBJ1-5, with D perhaps matching TRBD1 (6 bases). V lost 5 bases and J lost 2, with 16 bases in between. The CDR3 runs to 16 residues. Germline CDR1 MNHEY, CDR2 SMNVEV (reference sequence). DNA for the CDR3: TGTGCCAGCAGTGATAAGGGGGGCAATGGCAATCAGCCCCAGCATTTT. It encodes CASSDKGGNGNQPQHF.

The chain is built from TRBV5-4 and TRBJ1-1; the match to TRBD1 covers 7 bases. V shed 4 bases, J shed 8 bases, and the junction held 14 bases outside the gene matches. Germline V gives CDR1 SGHNT, CDR2 YYREEE (reference sequence). This CDR3 is 15 amino acids long. CDR3 sequence reads: CASSPGPTGPEEAFF. In DNA form, the CDR3 reads TGTGCCAGCAGCCCGGGGCCGACAGGGCCCGAAGAAGCTTTCTTT.

The chain carries TRBV18 and TRBJ2-1; D possibly corresponds to TRBD2 (6 bases). The V gene's germline CDR1 is KGHSH and CDR2 LQKENI. The CDR3 sequence is 16 residues long. Trimming left V 1 base short and J 5 bases short, with 15 bases between. The CDR3 sequence is CASSPRVVGGNNEQFF. The CDR3 DNA is TGTGCCAGCTCACCACGGGTAGTGGGAGGCAACAATGAGCAGTTCTTC.

This clone was detected a few times. The chain recombines TRBV4-1 with TRBJ1-3; D is uncertain. Trimming removed 4 bases from V and 0 bases from J, with 13 bases in between. The length of the CDR3 is 16 residues. Germline V gene sequence: CDR1 MGHRA, CDR2 YSYEKL. The CDR3, as DNA: TGCGCCAGCAGCCCTAGTGGCCGCGGCTCTGGAAACACCATATATTTT. Translated, it gives CASSPSGRGSGNTIYF.

A note on this clone: The sample holds other DNA sequences that translate to the same CDR3. The chain employs TRBV5-1 and TRBJ2-3; D is uncertain. V lost 0 bases and J 6 bases, leaving 2 bases between the germline ends. The CDR3 has 11 amino acids. Germline CDR1 and CDR2: SGHRS and YFSETQ. CDR3 region: CASSLGDTQYF. The CDR3 nucleotides are TGCGCCAGCAGCTTGGGTGATACGCAGTATTTT. The full variable domain, in which reference TRBV5-1 and TRBJ2-3 provide the parts outside the CDR3, is KAGVTQTPRYLIKTRGQQVTLSCSPISGHRSVSWYQQTPGQGLQFLFEYFSETQRNKGNFPGRFSGRQFSNSRSEMNVSTLELGDSALYLCASSLGDTQYFGPGTRLTVL.

V is TRBV18 and J is TRBJ2-5, with D possibly being TRBD1 or TRBD2 (5 bases each). In germline, CDR1 is KGHSH, CDR2 LQKENI. The V gene lost 4 bases and the J gene lost 5 bases, with 11 bases spanning the gap. The CDR3 contains 13 residues. CDR3 DNA sequence: TGTGCCAGCTCACTTGGGACGGGGGAGACCCAGTACTTC. Protein: CASSLGTGETQYF.

V usage is TRBV7-2 and J usage is TRBJ2-7; D not certain. This CDR3 is 14 amino acids long. Germline V gene sequence: CDR1 SGHTA, CDR2 FQGNSA. Trimming removed 2 bases from V and 2 bases from J, with 10 bases in between. This CDR3 reads CASSLILETYEQYF. The CDR3 DNA reads as TGTGCCAGCAGCTTAATCCTGGAAACCTACGAGCAGTACTTC.

The chain joins TRBV6-6 to TRBJ1-6, with D tentatively TRBD1 (5 bases). The germline V gene encodes CDR1 MNHNY and CDR2 SVGAGI (reference sequence). The CDR3 is 13 amino acids. V shed 5 bases and J shed 6 bases, with 8 bases lying between them. This CDR3 reads CASSPQVNSPLHF. DNA for the CDR3: TGTGCCAGCAGTCCACAGGTTAATTCACCCCTCCACTTT.

The chain employs TRBV28 and TRBJ2-2, with D tentatively TRBD1 (5 bases). Trimming removed 5 bases from V and 5 bases from J, with 18 bases in between. This CDR3 is built from 16 residues. The V gene's germline CDR1 is MDHEN and CDR2 SYDVKM. The CDR3 coding sequence is TGTGCCAGCAGTACCCAAGGGGCGAGGAAGACCGGGGAGCTGTTTTTT. This encodes CASSTQGARKTGELFF.

This chain connects TRBV19 to TRBJ2-1; D is unclear. The V gene's germline CDR1 is LNHDA and CDR2 SQIVND (reference sequence). The CDR3 is made up of 11 amino acids. V lost 4 bases, J lost 9 bases, and 7 bases lay in between. The CDR3 spells CASSNAREQFF. The CDR3 DNA reads TGTGCCAGTAGTAACGCACGTGAGCAGTTCTTC.

The chain joins TRBV5-1 to TRBJ2-5; D gene unclear. The CDR3 consists of 13 residues. Germline CDR1 is SGHRS and CDR2 is YFSETQ. Trimming removed 6 bases at V and 5 bases at J, with 14 bases between. The CDR3 DNA sequence: TGCGCCAGCACGGCCAGTTCTAGTGAGACCCAGTACTTC. Translating it yields CASTASSSETQYF.

In nucleotides, the CDR3 is TGTGCCAGCAGCCGAGGACAGGGGACCCATCAGCCCCAGCATTTT. Its translation is CASSRGQGTHQPQHF. The gene calls are TRBV7-9 and TRBJ1-5, with 9 positions matching TRBD1. Germline V CDR1 and CDR2: SEHNR, FQNEAQ (reference sequence). The CDR3 covers 15 residues. The J segment lost 5 bases and the V segment lost 5 bases, leaving 7 bases of the junction unmatched.

V and J are TRBV27 and TRBJ1-1; possibly TRBD1 for D (5 bases). This CDR3 region has 16 residues. CDR1 and CDR2 (germline): MNHEY, SMNVEV (reference sequence). Trimming pared 4 bases from V and 3 bases from J, leaving 18 bases between. The DNA of the CDR3 is TGTGCCAGCAGTTCCCCCGCGAGGCTGGGGCACACTGAAGCTTTCTTT. As protein: CASSSPARLGHTEAFF.

The chain employs TRBV14 and TRBJ2-7, with D uncertain. Between the trimmed V and J ends, which lost 1 base and 5 bases, there was a span of 3 bases. The CDR3 consists of 11 residues. Looked up from germline, CDR1 is SGHDN and CDR2 is FVKESK. Written as DNA, the CDR3 is TGTGCCAGCAGCCAAGGGCACGAGCAGTACTTC. Residues: CASSQGHEQYF. Drawing the rest from reference TRBV14 and TRBJ2-7, the complete variable domain is EAGVTQFPSHSVIEKGQTVTLRCDPISGHDNLYWYRRVMGKEIKFLLHFVKESKQDESGMPNNRFLAERTGGTYSTLKVQPAELEDSGVYFCASSQGHEQYFGPGTRLTVT.

The rearrangement uses TRBV2 and TRBJ1-1, with D perhaps matching TRBD1 (6 bases). With 11 bases removed from V and 0 bases from J, the gap between germline ends came to 16 bases. The CDR3 is made up of 14 amino acids. The germline V gene encodes CDR1 SNHLY and CDR2 FYNNEI. CDR3 sequence (DNA): TGTGCCGGCCGACAGGAGAGATTGAACACTGAAGCTTTCTTT. It yields the protein CAGRQERLNTEAFF. The full variable domain, with the rest looked up from reference TRBV2 and TRBJ1-1, is EPEVTQTPSHQVTQMGQEVILRCVPISNHLYFYWYRQILGQKVEFLVSFYNNEISEKSEIFDDQFSVERPDGSNFTLKIRSTKLEDSAMYFCAGRQERLNTEAFFGQGTRLTVV.

Written as DNA, the CDR3 is TGTGCCAGCAGCTTAGACAGGAACACTGAAGCTTTCTTT. Translation gives CASSLDRNTEAFF. V and J are TRBV11-3 and TRBJ1-1; D is ambiguous. Germline values: CDR1 SGHNT, CDR2 YENEEA. V lost 0 bases and J lost 1, with 3 bases in between. This CDR3 has 13 residues.

The CDR3 DNA follows: TGTGCCAGCAGTAGCCCAGTTAGGCGTGAAAAACTGTTTTTT. Translation gives CASSSPVRREKLFF. The chain is built from TRBV27 and TRBJ1-4; no reliable D call. This CDR3 is 14 amino acids long. V lost 5 bases and J 7 bases, leaving 14 bases between the germline ends. CDR1 and CDR2 from the germline V gene are MNHEY and SMNVEV (reference sequence).

The J gene is TRBJ1-5, the V gene TRBV18; a weak D match, TRBD1 (6 bases). Deletions cut 5 bases from V and 4 bases from J, with 9 bases between. The germline CDR1 and CDR2 sequences are KGHSH and LQKENI. This CDR3 comprises 13 residues. This CDR3 reads CASSSTGNQPQHF. The CDR3 bases are TGTGCCAGCTCATCTACAGGGAATCAGCCCCAGCATTTT.

The chain uses TRBV30 and TRBJ1-5; no clear D. CDR3 size: 13 residues. Germline V gives CDR1 GTSNPN, CDR2 SVGIG (reference sequence). V was clipped by 2 bases and J by 6 bases, with 11 bases between them. CDR3 in DNA: TGTGCCTGGAGTCATGGAGTCGGTCAGCCCCAGCATTTT. It specifies CAWSHGVGQPQHF.

The table lists this clone with a few counts. The V gene is TRBV11-3, the J gene TRBJ1-3, with D possibly being TRBD1 (5 bases). This CDR3 is 15 amino acids long. V lost 1 base and J lost 2, with 9 bases in between. CDR1 is SGHNT and CDR2 is YENEEA in the germline V gene. The CDR3 region has the DNA TGTGCCAGCAGCTTAGTCGGGGGTACTGGAAACACCATATATTTT. The encoded protein is CASSLVGGTGNTIYF.

The chain carries TRBV30 and TRBJ2-7, with TRBD2 identical over 11 bases. This CDR3 is built from 13 residues. CDR1 and CDR2 from the germline V gene are GTSNPN and SVGIG (reference sequence). Unmatched junction bases numbered 3, after V lost 1 base and J lost 7 bases. The CDR3 DNA follows: TGTGCCTGGAGTGGACTAGCGGGAAGGGAGCAGTACTTC. Translating it yields CAWSGLAGREQYF.

V is TRBV6-6 and J is TRBJ2-1, with D hard to call. The germline gives CDR1 MNHNY, CDR2 SVGAGI (reference sequence). Trimming removed 5 bases from V and 7 bases from J, with 9 bases in between. This CDR3 spans 12 amino acids. The CDR3 DNA reads TGTGCCAGCAGTCCGATCGGGAATGAGCAGTTCTTC. Its translation: CASSPIGNEQFF.

The chain carries TRBV7-9 and TRBJ2-1; 10 nucleotides align to TRBD1. This CDR3 is built from 14 residues. The trim removed 1 base at V and 15 bases at J, leaving 9 bases unmatched. The germline V gene has CDR1 SEHNR and CDR2 FQNEAQ (reference sequence). Here the CDR3 DNA reads TGTGCCAGCAGCTTAGACGGACAGGGGGAGGAACGGTTCTTC. This codes for CASSLDGQGEERFF.